This T cell receptor (beta chain) was sequenced for a study of CD8 T cells in ankylosing spondylitis. General study results and limits: Several highly homologous variants made up a TCR beta motif that seemed to typify ankylosing spondylitis blood.

TCRdb re-called the 5' RACE reads through MiXCR, storing one row per CDR3 protein. The table includes around 99,000 distinct CDR3 sequences, about 9% detected once. There are many counts of this clonotype. Its specificity is not known. The V end lost 7 bases, the J end lost 4 bases, and 11 bases lay between the germline ends. CDR1 and CDR2 from the germline V gene are SGHRS and YFSETQ. This CDR3 is 13 amino acids long. Sequencing was done on a sample of blood, either unsorted or a sorted T cell fraction (not recorded which). The chain joins TRBV5-1 to TRBJ1-4; D perhaps matches TRBD1 (6 bases). The clonotype originates from a male donor with ankylosing spondylitis or in good health (not recorded which). The CDR3 nucleotides are TGCGCCAGCTCGCGACAGGATAATGAAAAACTGTTTTTT. Amino acids: CASSRQDNEKLFF.